The 19 T cell receptor beta chains given below trace back to one sample, sequenced in a study of brain metastases from non-small cell lung cancer. This table comes from immunoSEQ multiplex PCR, and its TCRdb copy is limited to in-frame clones, with some not included. This table holds about 8,000 clones, roughly 80% found once. Material: primary lung tumor tissue. The source is a donor at least 40 years old with non-small cell lung cancer.

The rearrangement links TRBV6-5 to TRBJ2-6; D uncertain. CDR1 and CDR2 (germline): MNHEY, SVGAGI. Trimming cost V 5 bases and J 4 bases, with 6 bases left between them. The CDR3 has 13 residues. The CDR3, as DNA: TGTGCCAGCAGTAGATCCGGGGCCAACGTCCTGACTTTC. Translating it yields CASSRSGANVLTF.

This clone was recorded only once. The chain combines TRBV6-2 or TRBV6-3 with TRBJ1-5, with 7 bases fitting TRBD1. This CDR3 is built from 16 residues. The ends lost 5 bases at V and 0 bases at J; junction bases unmatched: 7. Germline V CDR1 and CDR2: MNHEY, SVGEGT. In nucleotides, the CDR3 is TGTGCCAGCAGTCCCGACAGGGTGGGTAGCAATCAGCCCCAGCATTTT. Translation: CASSPDRVGSNQPQHF.

The chain uses TRBV19 and TRBJ2-6; D is unresolved. The germline CDR1 and CDR2 sequences are LNHDA and SQIVND (reference sequence). Trimming removed 3 bases from V and 1 base from J, with 19 bases in between. The CDR3 sequence is 19 residues long. CDR3 sequence (DNA): TGTGCCAGTAGTATCGACCGGACGGGTGGTTATTCTGGGGCCAACGTCCTGACTTTC. Its translation: CASSIDRTGGYSGANVLTF.

V usage is TRBV6-5 and J usage is TRBJ1-2; no clear D. The CDR3 consists of 13 residues. Trimming shortened V by 6 bases and J by 4 bases, and 12 bases separated the two germline ends. Germline CDR1 is MNHEY and CDR2 is SVGAGI. CDR3 DNA sequence: TGTGCCAGCAGCCAGACCATAATCTATGGCTACACCTTC. Encoded protein: CASSQTIIYGYTF.

This clone was counted a single time. The rearrangement joins TRBV6-4 to TRBJ2-3; the match to TRBD2 covers 8 bases. J was trimmed by 3 bases and V by 2 bases; bases with no gene match: 4. In germline, CDR1 is MRHNA, CDR2 SNTAGT. The CDR3 totals 15 residues. As DNA, the CDR3 is TGTGCCAGCAGTGACGGAGCGGGGGAAACAGATACGCAGTATTTT. Residues: CASSDGAGETDTQYF.

With regard to this clone: A much more abundant neighbour one base away suggests this may be a read error. The identical CDR3 is also encoded by other nucleotide sequences in the sample. V usage is TRBV7-9 and J usage is TRBJ1-2; D is ambiguous. The germline V and J ends were trimmed by 6 bases and 3 bases, with 8 bases remaining between them. Germline V gene sequence: CDR1 SEHNR, CDR2 FQNEAQ (reference sequence). The CDR3 spans 12 residues. DNA for the CDR3: TGTGCCAGCAGTTTCCAGGACTATGGCTACACCTTC. Protein sequence: CASSFQDYGYTF.

This chain joins TRBV9 and TRBJ2-6; no reliable D call. The CDR3 contains 14 residues. Trimming took 5 bases from V and 0 from J, leaving 6 bases between them. Per germline, CDR1 SGDLS and CDR2 YYNGEE. The CDR3: CASRGSSGANVLTF. The CDR3 DNA follows: TGTGCCAGCAGGGGTAGCTCTGGGGCCAACGTCCTGACTTTC. Full variable domain (outside the CDR3, taken from reference TRBV9 and TRBJ2-6): DSGVTQTPKHLITATGQRVTLRCSPRSGDLSVYWYQQSLDQGLQFLIQYYNGEERAKGNILERFSAQQFPDLHSELNLSSLELGDSALYFCASRGSSGANVLTFGAGSRLTVL.

V is TRBV27 and J is TRBJ1-5; D remains unclear. The V end lost 5 bases, the J end lost 0 bases, and 5 bases lay between the germline ends. CDR3 length equals 13 residues. CDR1 MNHEY and CDR2 SMNVEV come from the germline V gene (reference sequence). The CDR3, as DNA: TGTGCCAGCAGTACCTATAGCAATCAGCCCCAGCATTTT. Amino acid sequence: CASSTYSNQPQHF.

This chain joins TRBV6-6 and TRBJ2-5; 8 bases agree with TRBD1. CDR3 size: 13 residues. Germline values: CDR1 MNHNY, CDR2 SVGAGI (reference sequence). After removal of 4 bases from V and 3 bases from J, the junction contained 1 base not matched to a gene. CDR3 amino acids: CASSLQGEETQYF. The CDR3 coding sequence is TGTGCCAGCAGTTTACAGGGGGAAGAGACCCAGTACTTC.

The rearrangement joins TRBV5-1 to TRBJ2-3; 11 positions match TRBD2. Germline V CDR1 and CDR2: SGHRS, YFSETQ. The CDR3 runs to 18 residues. With V trimmed by 4 bases and J by 1 base, 11 bases remained unmatched. The CDR3 coding sequence is TGCGCCAGCAGCCGGGGGGGACTAGCGGACCCCGGCACAGATACGCAGTATTTT. Residues: CASSRGGLADPGTDTQYF.

The gene calls are TRBV5-4 and TRBJ2-7; 9 bases fit TRBD1. Trimming removed 3 bases from V and 9 bases from J; junction bases left unmatched: 10. Germline loops: CDR1 SGHNT, CDR2 YYREEE (reference sequence). This CDR3 is 14 amino acids long. CDR3 nucleotide sequence: TGTGCCAGCAGCTCCCGGACAGGGGAGAGAACGCAGTACTTC. Translated, it gives CASSSRTGERTQYF.

The rearrangement uses TRBV9 and TRBJ1-6, with TRBD1 matching over 9 bases. Germline assignment: CDR1 SGDLS and CDR2 YYNGEE. Trimming cost V 2 bases and J 7 bases; bases outside gene matches: 4. The CDR3 is 15 amino acids. The CDR3 sequence: CASSVGTGTNSPLHF. The CDR3 nucleotides read TGTGCCAGCAGCGTTGGGACAGGGACCAATTCACCCCTCCACTTT.

As to this clone: One end of the junction varies from germline; a read error may be responsible. This chain connects TRBV24-1 to TRBJ2-2; maybe TRBD2 (5 bases). The CDR3 totals 12 residues. CDR1 is KGHDR, CDR2 SFDVKD, per germline. The CDR3 DNA sequence: TGTGCCACTAGTGAGGGAGAGGGCCAGCTGTTTTTT. Amino acids: CATSEGEGQLFF.

This sequence joins TRBV9 and TRBJ1-2, with a possible D match to TRBD1 (5 bases). This CDR3 is 15 amino acids long. The germline CDR1 and CDR2 sequences are SGDLS and YYNGEE. V lost 3 bases and J 5 bases, leaving 17 bases between the germline ends. DNA for the CDR3: TGTGCCAGCAGCGGACAAAACGGCGGGGGTTATGGCTACACCTTC. The encoded protein is CASSGQNGGGYGYTF.

This clone appeared a single time. The CDR3 region is CASRDPGYSNQPQYF. In DNA form, the CDR3 reads TGTGCCAGCAGAGACCCGGGATATAGCAATCAGCCCCAGTATTTT. The chain couples TRBV6-1 to TRBJ1-5, with a tentative D call TRBD2 (5 bases). The J call is doubtful: the DNA matches TRBJ2-3 better. The CDR3 length is 15 residues. Germline assignment: CDR1 MNHNS and CDR2 SASEGT.

The V gene is TRBV6-2 or TRBV6-3, the J gene TRBJ1-5; no clear D gene. Germline V lookup: CDR1 MNHEY, CDR2 SVGEGT. Trimming took 5 bases from V and 6 from J, leaving 11 bases between them. The CDR3 sequence is 13 residues long. The CDR3 DNA follows: TGTGCCAGCAGTAGCCTACTGGGTCAGCCCCAGCATTTT. Residues: CASSSLLGQPQHF.

This rearrangement joins TRBV7-3 to TRBJ2-1; D is possibly TRBD1 or TRBD2 (5 bases each). Germline V gives CDR1 SGHTA, CDR2 FQGTGA. The germline V and J ends were trimmed by 2 bases and 1 base, with 9 bases remaining between them. This CDR3 has 15 amino acids. CDR3 DNA sequence: TGTGCCAGCAGCTTAGGGGGTGAGTCCTACAATGAGCAGTTCTTC. This encodes CASSLGGESYNEQFF.

The chain links TRBV7-9 to TRBJ1-3; D is unresolved. Trimming stripped 3 bases from V and 7 bases from J, with 7 bases between. Germline V CDR1 and CDR2: SEHNR, FQNEAQ (reference sequence). This CDR3 is built from 12 residues. The CDR3 reads CASSLGGNTIYF. Written as DNA, the CDR3 is TGTGCCAGCAGCTTGGGCGGGAACACCATATATTTT. The entire variable domain, with the rest obtained from reference TRBV7-9 and TRBJ1-3, is as follows: DTGVSQNPRHKITKRGQNVTFRCDPISEHNRLYWYRQTLGQGPEFLTYFQNEAQLEKSRLLSDRFSAERPKGSFSTLEIQRTEQGDSAMYLCASSLGGNTIYFGEGSWLTVV.

CDR3 sequence: CASTSGTGNYGYTF. The DNA for the CDR3 is TGTGCCAGCACCTCCGGGACAGGGAACTATGGCTACACCTTC. The chain has TRBV6-5 and TRBJ1-2; 9 nucleotides agree with TRBD1. The CDR3 is 14 amino acids. Germline values: CDR1 MNHEY, CDR2 SVGAGI. With V trimmed by 7 bases and J by 2 bases, 5 bases remained unmatched.